The 16 T cell receptor beta chains listed next were all sequenced from one sample in a study of cytomegalovirus exposure and HLA in healthy donors. Primers included in the PCR were 60 Vbeta and 13 Jbeta primers. Profiled with immunoSEQ multiplex PCR; TCRdb holds only in-frame clones, not every one. The data show around 100,000 clones, about 80% seen once. Sequencing input: PBMCs. The receptors stem from a woman between 18 and 29 years old in good health and CMV-seropositive.

As DNA, the CDR3 is TGCGCCAGCAGACTAGCGGGTAACCACAATGAGCAGTTCTTC. Encoded protein: CASRLAGNHNEQFF. The V gene is TRBV5-1, the J gene TRBJ2-1; TRBD2 matches at 9 bases. The CDR3 consists of 14 residues. Unmatched junction bases numbered 5, after V lost 5 bases and J lost 5 bases. Per germline, CDR1 SGHRS and CDR2 YFSETQ.

V and J are TRBV29-1 and TRBJ2-1, with TRBD2 matching 13 bases. Germline V gives CDR1 SQVTM, CDR2 ANQGSEA. The V and J ends lost 7 bases and 3 bases, in that order; junction bases with no gene match: 9. This CDR3 is built from 16 residues. CDR3 nucleotides: TGCAGCGCCGCGGGACTAGCGGGACCGGTCTACAATGAGCAGTTCTTC. Its protein is CSAAGLAGPVYNEQFF.

The chain joins TRBV6-1 to TRBJ2-7; 10 bases match TRBD1. The CDR3 extends over 13 amino acids. Germline V CDR1 and CDR2: MNHNS, SASEGT. Trimming at V came to 5 bases and at J to 4 bases, leaving 2 bases not matched to a gene. The CDR3 region is CASSRGQGYEQYF. CDR3 nucleotides: TGTGCCAGCAGTAGGGGACAGGGGTACGAGCAGTACTTC.

A few counts support this clone. The rearrangement joins TRBV6-1 to TRBJ2-3; D is uncertain. CDR1 and CDR2 (germline): MNHNS, SASEGT. Deletions cut 5 bases from V and 8 bases from J, with 11 bases between. This CDR3 comprises 12 residues. CDR3: CASSPPPVTQYF. The CDR3 DNA is TGTGCCAGCAGTCCCCCTCCAGTTACGCAGTATTTT.

The J gene is TRBJ2-7, the V gene TRBV6-6, with a tentative D call TRBD1 (8 bases). The germline V and J ends were trimmed by 8 bases and 0 bases, with 14 bases remaining between them. The germline CDR1 and CDR2 sequences are MNHNY and SVGAGI (reference sequence). CDR3 length: 14 amino acids. The CDR3 reads CASLQGGSSYEQYF. The DNA for the CDR3 is TGTGCCAGCCTACAGGGGGGGAGCTCCTACGAGCAGTACTTC.

The chain recombines TRBV27 with TRBJ2-1; 7 nucleotides agree with TRBD1. This CDR3 has 16 amino acids. Germline V gene sequence: CDR1 MNHEY, CDR2 SMNVEV (reference sequence). The V and J ends lost 3 bases and 7 bases, in that order; junction bases with no gene match: 12. This CDR3 is CASSFGRGQPGNEQFF. The CDR3 nucleotides are TGTGCCAGCAGTTTTGGTAGGGGGCAACCGGGGAATGAGCAGTTCTTC.

The chain uses TRBV28 and TRBJ2-7; D possibly corresponds to TRBD2 (5 bases). The germline CDR1 and CDR2 sequences are MDHEN and SYDVKM. The CDR3 is 15 amino acids. V lost 6 bases and J 2 bases, leaving 17 bases between the germline ends. This chain's CDR3 is CASRGTGISTYEQYF. DNA of the CDR3: TGTGCCAGCAGAGGAACCGGGATCTCCACCTACGAGCAGTACTTC. Full variable domain (outside the CDR3, taken from reference TRBV28 and TRBJ2-7): DVKVTQSSRYLVKRTGEKVFLECVQDMDHENMFWYRQDPGLGLRLIYFSYDVKMKEKGDIPEGYSVSREKKERFSLILESASTNQTSMYLCASRGTGISTYEQYFGPGTRLTVT.

The chain employs TRBV27 and TRBJ2-4, with TRBD2 matching over 7 bases. Losses at the gene ends were 2 bases for V and 0 bases for J; bases not matched to a gene: 7. CDR3 size: 17 residues. Germline CDR1 is MNHEY and CDR2 is SMNVEV (reference sequence). CDR3 residues: CASSLLAEGLAKNIQYF. The CDR3, as DNA: TGTGCCAGCAGTTTACTAGCGGAGGGTTTAGCCAAAAACATTCAGTACTTC.

This chain connects TRBV18 to TRBJ2-2, with a possible D match to TRBD2 (5 bases). The V end lost 2 bases, the J end lost 7 bases, and 14 bases lay between the germline ends. The CDR3 length is 15 residues. The germline V gene has CDR1 KGHSH and CDR2 LQKENI. CDR3 nucleotides: TGTGCCAGCTCACCAATTACGGGAAGGGACGGGGAGCTGTTTTTT. It is translated as CASSPITGRDGELFF.

The chain links TRBV4-1 to TRBJ2-1; D might be TRBD1 (5 bases). The V gene lost 0 bases and the J gene lost 13 bases, with 16 bases spanning the gap. CDR3 length equals 14 residues. Germline CDR1 MGHRA, CDR2 YSYEKL. Here the CDR3 reads CASSQEGPQGRQFF. CDR3 in DNA: TGCGCCAGCAGCCAAGAGGGCCCTCAGGGTCGACAGTTCTTC.

J is TRBJ2-4 and V is TRBV2; 11 bases are shared with TRBD2. J lost 6 bases, V lost 10 bases, and 8 bases had no gene match. Germline CDR1 SNHLY, CDR2 FYNNEI. The CDR3 runs 14 residues. The CDR3 is CAISIGTSGNIQYF. The DNA for the CDR3 is TGTGCCATCAGCATCGGGACTAGCGGAAACATTCAGTACTTC.

The CDR3 DNA sequence: TGTGCCAGCAGTTTGGGAGGGCTGGCCTATGGCTACACCTTC. Translation: CASSLGGLAYGYTF. The chain carries TRBV28 and TRBJ1-2, with no clear D. Germline CDR1 and CDR2: MDHEN and SYDVKM. V lost 3 bases, J lost 4 bases, and 12 bases lay in between. The CDR3 totals 14 residues.

In its sample, this clone was seen a few times. V is TRBV9 and J is TRBJ2-5; maybe TRBD2 (7 bases). CDR3 length equals 14 residues. Germline CDR1 SGDLS, CDR2 YYNGEE. V gave up 4 bases and J gave up 1 base, with 11 bases separating them. The chain's CDR3 is CASSPGGSQETQYF. Here the CDR3 DNA reads TGTGCCAGCAGCCCGGGGGGCAGCCAAGAGACCCAGTACTTC.

This clone was seen a handful of times. The chain uses TRBV29-1 and TRBJ2-7; the match to TRBD1 covers 10 bases. Germline V gives CDR1 SQVTM, CDR2 ANQGSEA. This CDR3 spans 14 amino acids. Unmatched junction bases numbered 4, after V lost 2 bases and J lost 3 bases. In DNA, the CDR3 is TGCAGCGTTGAAAGGGGGACAGGGGACTACGAGCAGTACTTC. Residues: CSVERGTGDYEQYF.

This clone was observed a handful of times. The chain uses TRBV4-2 and TRBJ2-2; 14 bases fit TRBD2. The length of the CDR3 is 18 residues. Looked up from germline, CDR1 is LGHNA and CDR2 is YNFKEQ. The V gene end was trimmed by 5 bases and the J gene end by 3 bases; junction bases not matched to a gene: 8. CDR3 loop: CASSKGLAGVRDTGELFF. CDR3 in DNA: TGTGCCAGCAGCAAGGGACTAGCGGGAGTTCGGGACACCGGGGAGCTGTTTTTT.

The chain links TRBV6-1 to TRBJ2-3; 13 bases agree with TRBD2. After removal of 5 bases from V and 3 bases from J, the junction contained 14 bases not matched to a gene. The CDR3 is 19 residues long. In germline, CDR1 is MNHNS, CDR2 SASEGT. CDR3 bases: TGTGCCAGCAGTAAAGGCTCGGGACTAGCGGGAAAGGGGACAGATACGCAGTATTTT. Protein product: CASSKGSGLAGKGTDTQYF.